The rows below give T cell receptor beta chains drawn from one sample of a study of graft-versus-host responses after intestinal transplantation. No antigen is known for these receptors. Method: immunoSEQ multiplex PCR; TCRdb's copy keeps in-frame clones and lacks some. The sample includes 50,000 to 75,000 clones, about 94% of them seen just once. Material: unstimulated CD4+ T cells sorted from spleen or lymph node cells, obtained before transplant. These receptors originate from a human donor who was the organ donor for an intestinal transplant. CDR3s include the opening cysteine and the closing phenylalanine or tryptophan. D genes are given only for firm matches. Some rows have no size entry. The others give once, few or many, or a class for an expanded clone.

clone size	J gene	V gene	D gene	CDR3 DNA	CDR3 protein
NA	TRBJ1-2	TRBV29-1	NA	TGCAGCGTTGAAGATCGACAGGTAACGCATGGCTACACCTTC	CSVEDRQVTHGYTF
NA	TRBJ2-5	TRBV10-3	NA	TGTGCCATCAGCGATGGGTCTCTAGGGGGGAGAGAGACCCAGTACTTC	CAISDGSLGGRETQYF
NA	TRBJ1-6	TRBV6-5	TRBD1	TGTGCCAGCAGACAACAGGGGGCGGGATCACCCCTCCACTTT	CASRQQGAGSPLHF
NA	TRBJ1-1	TRBV7-2	TRBD1	TGTGCCAGCAGCGCCGGGACAGGGTACCCTGAAGCTTTCTTT	CASSAGTGYPEAFF
NA	TRBJ2-6	TRBV5-1	NA	TGCGCCAGCAGCGACAGACAGGGACTTGGGGCCAACGTCCTGACTTTC	CASSDRQGLGANVLTF
NA	TRBJ1-1	TRBV11-1	NA	TGTGCCAGCAGCTTACTACGGGGATTTGAAGCTTTCTTT	CASSLLRGFEAFF
NA	TRBJ2-5	TRBV29-1	NA	TGCAGCGTAGCACACGGGGGCCGTGAGACCCAGTACTTC	CSVAHGGRETQYF
NA	TRBJ1-4	TRBV6-1	NA	TGTGCCAGCAGTGAAGGAGGTGAAAAACTGTTTTTT	CASSEGGEKLFF
NA	TRBJ2-1	TRBV7-6	TRBD2	TGTGCCAGCAGCCGCGATCCCAAGACTAGCAGCTCCTACAATGAGCAGTTCTTC	CASSRDPKTSSSYNEQFF
NA	TRBJ2-7	TRBV4-2	NA	TGTGCCAGCAGCCCCCATCCAAGACAGACCTACGAGCAGTACTTC	CASSPHPRQTYEQYF
NA	TRBJ2-1	TRBV11-2	TRBD2	TGTGCCAGCAGCCAGACAGGTCCACTAGCGGGGGTTAAGTTCTTC	CASSQTGPLAGVKFF
NA	TRBJ2-1	TRBV7-3	TRBD2	TGTGCCAGCAGCTCCGGGCGGGGGTCGGGCGATGAGCAGTTCTTC	CASSSGRGSGDEQFF
once	TRBJ2-3	TRBV4-1	TRBD2	TGCGCCAGCAGAACTAGCGGGGGGGCCAGAGATACGCAGTATTTT	CASRTSGGARDTQYF
NA	TRBJ2-5	TRBV11-2	NA	TGTGCCAGCAGCTTAGGGGCCAGACAAGAGACCCAGTACTTC	CASSLGARQETQYF
few	TRBJ2-7	TRBV7-2	NA	TGTGCCAGCAGCTCCGAGCGTGGGGTCCACGAGCAGTACTTC	CASSSERGVHEQYF
NA	TRBJ2-3	TRBV7-2	NA	TGTGCCAGCAGCTTACTGGGGCCCCGCACAGATACGCAGTATTTT	CASSLLGPRTDTQYF
NA	TRBJ1-3	TRBV29-1	TRBD1	TGCAGCGCTAGGGGACAGTCAGTAAACACCATATATTTT	CSARGQSVNTIYF
NA	TRBJ2-3	TRBV5-1	TRBD2	TGCGCCAGCAGCTTGTCAAGACTAGCGGCAGATACGCAGTATTTT	CASSLSRLAADTQYF
NA	TRBJ1-5	TRBV12-5	TRBD1	TGTGCTAGTGGTTTGGTAGGGGGCTTCTCTGGACAGCCCCAGCATTTT	CASGLVGGFSGQPQHF
NA	TRBJ2-1	TRBV25-1	TRBD2	TGTGCCAGCAGATCCTGGGGGGGGGACTACAATGAGCAGTTCTTC	CASRSWGGDYNEQFF
NA	TRBJ1-2	TRBV4-3	NA	TGCGCCAGCAGCCAAGATCAAGGAGGCTATGGCTACACCTTC	CASSQDQGGYGYTF
once	TRBJ1-4	TRBV29-1	NA	TGCAGCGCCGTGGGAGATTCCGAAAAACTGTTTTTT	CSAVGDSEKLFF
NA	TRBJ2-7	TRBV21-1	NA	TGTGCCAGCAGCAAAGGGGGGGTGGCAGGTCACTCCTACGAGCAGTACTTC	CASSKGGVAGHSYEQYF
NA	TRBJ1-5	TRBV19	NA	TGTGCCAGTAGTATATTAGGGGGCAATCAGCCCCAGCATTTT	CASSILGGNQPQHF
NA	TRBJ2-5	TRBV15	NA	TGTGCCACCAGCAGCCAACTGTTTACCCAAGAGACCCAGTACTTC	CATSSQLFTQETQYF
NA	TRBJ2-2	TRBV11-2	TRBD1	TGTGCCAGCAGCTTAGCAGGGGGCACCGGGGAGCTGTTTTTT	CASSLAGGTGELFF
NA	TRBJ1-6	TRBV4-1	TRBD1	TGCGCCAGCAGCCAACCACGACAGGGACTTAATTCACCCCTCCACTTT	CASSQPRQGLNSPLHF
NA	TRBJ2-2	TRBV15	NA	TGTGCCACCAGCAGAGATTCTGTAGGTCCCCGGAACACCGGGGAGCTGTTTTTT	CATSRDSVGPRNTGELFF
NA	TRBJ2-1	TRBV7-2	NA	TGTGCCAGCAGCTTAGGGGTTGTCTACAATGAGCAGTTCTTC	CASSLGVVYNEQFF
NA	TRBJ2-3	TRBV19	TRBD1	TGTGCCAGTAGCCGGACAGGGGGCAACACAGATACGCAGTATTTT	CASSRTGGNTDTQYF
few	TRBJ1-6	TRBV7-9	TRBD1	TGTGCCAGCAGCTTAGACAGGGGTAATTCACCCCTCCACTTT	CASSLDRGNSPLHF
once	TRBJ1-2	TRBV5-6	NA	TGTGCCAGCAGCTTCGACAGAACAGATGGCTACACCTTC	CASSFDRTDGYTF
few	TRBJ2-6	TRBV6-5	NA	TGTGCCAGCAGTTACTCTAGCTCTGGGGCCAACGTCCTGACTTTC	CASSYSSSGANVLTF
once	TRBJ1-1	TRBV4-1	NA	TGCGCCAGCAGCCAAGAAATCAGTACCGAAGCTTTCTTT	CASSQEISTEAFF
NA	TRBJ2-7	TRBV11-2	NA	TGTGCCAGCAGCTTCTCTCAGGGAAACGAGCAGTACTTC	CASSFSQGNEQYF
few	TRBJ2-2	TRBV10-3	NA	TGTGCCATCAGTGGCAGGAGGAACACCGGGGAGCTGTTTTTT	CAISGRRNTGELFF
once	TRBJ2-3	TRBV4-3	NA	TGCGCCAGCAGCCGCCGGGGCACAGATACGCAGTATTTT	CASSRRGTDTQYF
NA	TRBJ2-2	TRBV11-3	TRBD2	TGTGCCAGCAGCTTAAGCGGGGCGAACACCGGGGAGCTGTTTTTT	CASSLSGANTGELFF